This T cell receptor beta chain was found in a study of blood T cell repertoires in COVID-19. At the level of the study: COVID-19 samples from acute and convalescent phases originated in the United States, Italy and Spain. The cDNA or gDNA used as material had been derived from T cells, B-cell-depleted T cells, or PBMCs.

Enrollment of patients from Seattle took place during active infection, with longitudinal follow-up. In the original workflow: For nucleated cells, counts were estimated from reference gene primer amplification. Sequencing used immunoSEQ multiplex PCR; TCRdb keeps in-frame clones, though not all of them. The DNA was the basis for D and trimming; V, J and clone size are from that table. This sample yields under 250,000 clones, of which 79% are seen a single time; 6% belongs to the top ten. This CDR3 spans 13 amino acids. Losses at the gene ends were 5 bases for V and 4 bases for J; bases not matched to a gene: 3.

Sequenced sample: peripheral blood. V usage is TRBV12-3 or TRBV12-4 and J usage is TRBJ2-3, with 7 positions matching TRBD1. This clonotype originated in a woman between 40 and 50 years old with COVID-19, enrolled during active disease. The CDR3 protein is CASSRQGADTQYF. CDR3 in DNA: TGTGCCAGCAGTCGACAGGGCGCAGATACGCAGTATTTT.